One T cell receptor (beta chain) is described in this entry. The record originates from a study of blood T cell repertoires in COVID-19. Study information: T cells, B-cell-depleted T cells, or PBMCs provided the cDNA or gDNA that served as material.

Trimming removed 2 bases at V and 2 bases at J, with 17 bases between. CDR1 SGHDN and CDR2 FVKESK come from the germline V gene. This CDR3 comprises 17 residues. Sequencing used immunoSEQ multiplex PCR; TCRdb keeps in-frame clones, though not all of them. The sample yields 100,000 to 150,000 clones, about 74% seen once. The chain uses TRBV14 and TRBJ2-3, with D possibly being TRBD2 (5 bases). The sequenced material came from peripheral blood. The sequence was collected from a man between 60 and 75 years old with acute or convalescent COVID-19. The CDR3 is CASSQPKSAELTDTQYF. Written as DNA, the CDR3 is TGTGCCAGCAGCCAACCGAAATCAGCGGAGCTCACAGATACGCAGTATTTT.